The 2 T cell receptor beta chains presented below share a single source sample, sequenced in a study of shared clonotypes between healthy human individuals. Clones were read by immunoSEQ multiplex PCR, and TCRdb kept only the in-frame ones, dropping some. The data contain approximately 1,500,000 clones, around 97% of them singletons. Material for sequencing was naive CD4+ T cells sorted from blood. Subset given: CD45RA+ positively selected. Receptors originate from a man aged 25 to 40 in good health.

This clone was counted a single time. The chain employs TRBV27 and TRBJ2-1, with D tentatively TRBD1 (5 bases). V shed 8 bases and J shed 8 bases, with 22 bases lying between them. Germline V CDR1 and CDR2: MNHEY, SMNVEV (reference sequence). CDR3 length equals 15 residues. The CDR3 DNA is TGTGCCAGCGCCGTGACAGTGCTGTTAGAGGATGAGCAGTTCTTC. It codes for CASAVTVLLEDEQFF.

Concerning this clone itself: The junction does not match germline at one end; this may be a read error. The chain couples TRBV9 to TRBJ2-1; D is ambiguous. CDR1 SGDLS and CDR2 YYNGEE come from the germline V gene. This CDR3 has 12 amino acids. CDR3 nucleotide sequence: TGTGCCAGCAGCGTAGGCTACTATGAGCAGTTCTTC. Residues: CASSVGYYEQFF. Complete variable domain (other parts from reference TRBV9 and TRBJ2-1): DSGVTQTPKHLITATGQRVTLRCSPRSGDLSVYWYQQSLDQGLQFLIQYYNGEERAKGNILERFSAQQFPDLHSELNLSSLELGDSALYFCASSVGYYEQFFGPGTRLTVL.